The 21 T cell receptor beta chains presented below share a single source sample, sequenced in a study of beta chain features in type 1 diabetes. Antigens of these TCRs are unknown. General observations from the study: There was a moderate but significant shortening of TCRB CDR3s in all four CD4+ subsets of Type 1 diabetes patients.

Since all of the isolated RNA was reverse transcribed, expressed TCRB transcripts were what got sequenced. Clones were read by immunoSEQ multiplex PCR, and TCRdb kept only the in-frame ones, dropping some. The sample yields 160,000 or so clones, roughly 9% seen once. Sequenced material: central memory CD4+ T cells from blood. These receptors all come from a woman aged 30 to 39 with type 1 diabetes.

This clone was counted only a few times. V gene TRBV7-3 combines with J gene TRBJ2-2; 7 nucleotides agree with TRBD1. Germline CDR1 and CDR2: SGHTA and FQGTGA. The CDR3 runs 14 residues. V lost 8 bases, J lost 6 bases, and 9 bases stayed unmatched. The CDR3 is CASSQQGSAGELFF. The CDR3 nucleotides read TGTGCCAGCTCCCAACAGGGGTCCGCCGGGGAGCTGTTTTTT.

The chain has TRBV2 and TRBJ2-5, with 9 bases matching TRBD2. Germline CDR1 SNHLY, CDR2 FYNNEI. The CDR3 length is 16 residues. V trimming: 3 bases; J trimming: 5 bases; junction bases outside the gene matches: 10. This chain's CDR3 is CASSDLTKREVETQYF. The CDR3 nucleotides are TGTGCCAGCAGTGACCTGACTAAGCGGGAGGTTGAGACCCAGTACTTC. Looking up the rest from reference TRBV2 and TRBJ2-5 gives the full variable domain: EPEVTQTPSHQVTQMGQEVILRCVPISNHLYFYWYRQILGQKVEFLVSFYNNEISEKSEIFDDQFSVERPDGSNFTLKIRSTKLEDSAMYFCASSDLTKREVETQYFGPGTRLLVL.

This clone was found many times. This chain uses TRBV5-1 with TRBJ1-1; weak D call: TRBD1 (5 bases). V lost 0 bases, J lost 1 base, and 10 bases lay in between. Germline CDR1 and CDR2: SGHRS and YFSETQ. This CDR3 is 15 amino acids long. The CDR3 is CASSLGGKRNTEAFF. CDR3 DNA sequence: TGCGCCAGCAGCTTGGGGGGCAAACGGAACACTGAAGCTTTCTTT. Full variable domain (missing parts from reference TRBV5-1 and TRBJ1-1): KAGVTQTPRYLIKTRGQQVTLSCSPISGHRSVSWYQQTPGQGLQFLFEYFSETQRNKGNFPGRFSGRQFSNSRSEMNVSTLELGDSALYLCASSLGGKRNTEAFFGQGTRLTVV.

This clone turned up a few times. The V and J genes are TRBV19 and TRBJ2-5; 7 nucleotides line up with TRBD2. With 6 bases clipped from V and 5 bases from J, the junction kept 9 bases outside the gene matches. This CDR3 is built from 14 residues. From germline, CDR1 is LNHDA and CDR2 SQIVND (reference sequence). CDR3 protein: CASRGSSGSETQYF. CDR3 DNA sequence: TGTGCCAGTAGAGGGTCTAGCGGATCGGAGACCCAGTACTTC.

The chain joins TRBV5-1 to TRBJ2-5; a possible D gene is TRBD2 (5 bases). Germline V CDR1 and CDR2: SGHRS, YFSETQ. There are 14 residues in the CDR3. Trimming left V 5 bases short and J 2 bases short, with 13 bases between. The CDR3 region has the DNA TGCGCCAGCAGACTAGACGGCGTACAAGAGACCCAGTACTTC. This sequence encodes CASRLDGVQETQYF.

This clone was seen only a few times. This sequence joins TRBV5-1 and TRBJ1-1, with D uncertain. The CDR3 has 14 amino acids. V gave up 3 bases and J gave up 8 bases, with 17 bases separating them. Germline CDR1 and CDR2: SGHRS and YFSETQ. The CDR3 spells CASSSRQDLSEAFF. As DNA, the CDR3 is TGCGCCAGCAGCTCCCGACAAGACCTCAGCGAAGCTTTCTTT. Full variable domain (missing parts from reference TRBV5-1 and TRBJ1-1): KAGVTQTPRYLIKTRGQQVTLSCSPISGHRSVSWYQQTPGQGLQFLFEYFSETQRNKGNFPGRFSGRQFSNSRSEMNVSTLELGDSALYLCASSSRQDLSEAFFGQGTRLTVV.

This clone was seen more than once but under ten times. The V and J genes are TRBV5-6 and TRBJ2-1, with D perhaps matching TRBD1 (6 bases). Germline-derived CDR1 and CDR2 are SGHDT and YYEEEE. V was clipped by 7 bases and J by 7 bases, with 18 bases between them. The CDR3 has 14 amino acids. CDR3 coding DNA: TGTGCCAGCGCCCAAAGCCGGGACAAGAATGAGCAGTTCTTC. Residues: CASAQSRDKNEQFF.

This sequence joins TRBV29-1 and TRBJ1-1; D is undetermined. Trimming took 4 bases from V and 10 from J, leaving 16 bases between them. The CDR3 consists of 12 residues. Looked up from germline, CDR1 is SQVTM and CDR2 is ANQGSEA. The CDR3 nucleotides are TGCAGCGTTGTACAGTTACTCCCTGGAGCTTTCTTT. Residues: CSVVQLLPGAFF. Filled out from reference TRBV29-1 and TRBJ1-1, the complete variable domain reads SAVISQKPSRDICQRGTSLTIQCQVDSQVTMMFWYRQQPGQSLTLIATANQGSEATYESGFVIDKFPISRPNLTFSTLTVSNMSPEDSSIYLCSVVQLLPGAFFGQGTRLTVV.

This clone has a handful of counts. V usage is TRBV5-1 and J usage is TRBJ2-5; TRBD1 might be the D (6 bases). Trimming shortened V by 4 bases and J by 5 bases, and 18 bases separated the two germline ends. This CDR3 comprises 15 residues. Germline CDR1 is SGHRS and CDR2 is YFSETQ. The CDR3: CASSPPTGWEETQYF. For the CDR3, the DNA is TGCGCCAGCAGCCCCCCGACAGGATGGGAGGAGACCCAGTACTTC.

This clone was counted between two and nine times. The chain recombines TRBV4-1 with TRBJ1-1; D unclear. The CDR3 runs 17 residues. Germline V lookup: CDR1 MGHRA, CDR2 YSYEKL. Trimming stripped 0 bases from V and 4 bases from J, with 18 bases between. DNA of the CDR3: TGCGCCAGCAGCCAAGATTTGATCGCCACCACCAGCACTGAAGCTTTCTTT. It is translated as CASSQDLIATTSTEAFF.

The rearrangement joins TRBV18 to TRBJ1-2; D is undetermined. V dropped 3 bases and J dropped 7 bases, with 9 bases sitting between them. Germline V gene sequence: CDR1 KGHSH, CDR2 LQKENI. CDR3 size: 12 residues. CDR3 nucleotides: TGTGCCAGCTCACCGCGGGAGGGTGGCTACACCTTC. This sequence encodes CASSPREGGYTF.

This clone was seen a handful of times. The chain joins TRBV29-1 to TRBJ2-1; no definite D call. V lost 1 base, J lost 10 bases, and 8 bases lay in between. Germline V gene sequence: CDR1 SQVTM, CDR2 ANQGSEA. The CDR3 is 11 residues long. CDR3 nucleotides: TGCAGCGTTGAAGTGGCCTTGGAGCAGTTCTTC. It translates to CSVEVALEQFF.

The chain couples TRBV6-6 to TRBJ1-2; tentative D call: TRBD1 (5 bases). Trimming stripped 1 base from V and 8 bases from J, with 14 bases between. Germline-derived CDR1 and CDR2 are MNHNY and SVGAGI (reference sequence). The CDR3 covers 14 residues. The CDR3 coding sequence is TGTGCCAGCAGTTACTGGGGGGAGAAGGGCGGCTACACCTTC. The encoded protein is CASSYWGEKGGYTF.

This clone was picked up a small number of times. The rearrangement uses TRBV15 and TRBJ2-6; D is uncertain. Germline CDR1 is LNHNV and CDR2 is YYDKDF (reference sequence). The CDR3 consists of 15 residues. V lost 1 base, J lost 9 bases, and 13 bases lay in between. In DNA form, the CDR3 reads TGTGCCACCAGCAGAGGAAGAGATGGTTTCAACGTCCTGACTTTC. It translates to CATSRGRDGFNVLTF. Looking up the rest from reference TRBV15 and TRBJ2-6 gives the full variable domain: DAMVIQNPRYQVTQFGKPVTLSCSQTLNHNVMYWYQQKSSQAPKLLFHYYDKDFNNEADTPDNFQSRRPNTSFCFLDIRSPGLGDTAMYLCATSRGRDGFNVLTFGAGSRLTVL.

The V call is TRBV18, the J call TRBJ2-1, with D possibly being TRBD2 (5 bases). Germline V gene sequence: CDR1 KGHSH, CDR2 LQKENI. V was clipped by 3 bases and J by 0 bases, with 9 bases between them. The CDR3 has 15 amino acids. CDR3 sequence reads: CASSPRRDSYNEQFF. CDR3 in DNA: TGTGCCAGCTCACCCCGCCGGGACTCCTACAATGAGCAGTTCTTC.

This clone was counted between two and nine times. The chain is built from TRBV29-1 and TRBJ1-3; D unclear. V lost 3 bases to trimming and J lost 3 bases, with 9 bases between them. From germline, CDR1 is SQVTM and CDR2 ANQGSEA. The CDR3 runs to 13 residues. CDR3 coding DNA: TGCAGCGTTGACGCTCGGGGTGGAAACACCATATATTTT. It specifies CSVDARGGNTIYF.

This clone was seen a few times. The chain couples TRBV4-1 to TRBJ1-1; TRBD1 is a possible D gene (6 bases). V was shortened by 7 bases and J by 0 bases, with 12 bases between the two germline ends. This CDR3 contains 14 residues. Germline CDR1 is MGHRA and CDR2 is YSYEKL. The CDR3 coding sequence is TGCGCCAGCACCTTTGGACAGATGAACACTGAAGCTTTCTTT. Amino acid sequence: CASTFGQMNTEAFF.

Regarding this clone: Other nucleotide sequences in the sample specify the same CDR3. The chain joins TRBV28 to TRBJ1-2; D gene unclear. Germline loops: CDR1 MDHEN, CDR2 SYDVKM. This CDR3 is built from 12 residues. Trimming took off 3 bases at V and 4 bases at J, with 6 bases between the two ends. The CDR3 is CASSLRLYGYTF. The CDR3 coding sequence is TGTGCCAGCAGTTTGCGACTCTATGGCTACACCTTC.

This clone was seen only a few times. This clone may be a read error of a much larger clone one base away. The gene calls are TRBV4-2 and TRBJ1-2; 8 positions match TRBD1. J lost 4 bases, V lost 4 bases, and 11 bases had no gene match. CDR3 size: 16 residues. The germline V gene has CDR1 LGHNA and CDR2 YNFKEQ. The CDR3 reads CASSRTWTGTGYGYTF. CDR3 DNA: TGTGCCAGCAGCCGAACTTGGACAGGGACCGGCTATGGCTACACCTTC.

As DNA, the CDR3 is TGTGCCAGCTCACCCTTAACAGGGGCCCCGCTAAAGACCCAGTACTTC. It translates to CASSPLTGAPLKTQYF. The chain is built from TRBV18 and TRBJ2-5, with TRBD1 matching 7 bases. Germline CDR1 reads KGHSH; CDR2 reads LQKENI. J gave up 6 bases and V 3 bases, and 13 bases lay outside the gene matches. This CDR3 is 16 amino acids long.

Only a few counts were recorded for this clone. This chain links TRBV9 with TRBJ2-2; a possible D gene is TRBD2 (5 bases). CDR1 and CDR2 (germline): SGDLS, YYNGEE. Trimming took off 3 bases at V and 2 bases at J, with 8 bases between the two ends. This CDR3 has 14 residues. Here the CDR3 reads CASSGTLNTGELFF. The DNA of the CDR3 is TGTGCCAGCAGCGGGACTCTTAACACCGGGGAGCTGTTTTTT.